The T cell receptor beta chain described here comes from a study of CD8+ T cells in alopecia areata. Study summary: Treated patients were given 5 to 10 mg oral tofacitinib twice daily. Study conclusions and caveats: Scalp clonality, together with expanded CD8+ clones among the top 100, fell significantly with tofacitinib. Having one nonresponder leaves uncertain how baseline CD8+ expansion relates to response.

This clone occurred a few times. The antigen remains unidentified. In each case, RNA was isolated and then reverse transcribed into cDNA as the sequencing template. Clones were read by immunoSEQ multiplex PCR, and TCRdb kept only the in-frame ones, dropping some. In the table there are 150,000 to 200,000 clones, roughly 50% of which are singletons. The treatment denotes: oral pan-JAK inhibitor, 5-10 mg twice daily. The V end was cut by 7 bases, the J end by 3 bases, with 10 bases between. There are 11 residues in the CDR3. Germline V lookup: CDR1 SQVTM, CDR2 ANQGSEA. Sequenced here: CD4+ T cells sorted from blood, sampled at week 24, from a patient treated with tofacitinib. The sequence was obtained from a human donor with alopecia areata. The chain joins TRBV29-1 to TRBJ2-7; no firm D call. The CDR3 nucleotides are TGCAGCGCTAGACTGTACTACGAGCAGTACTTC. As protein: CSARLYYEQYF.